A single sample is the source of the 26 T cell receptor beta chains below, sequenced in a study of beta chain features in type 1 diabetes. The whole isolated RNA underwent reverse transcription, so sequencing captured expressed TCRB transcripts. Assay: immunoSEQ multiplex PCR; the TCRdb copy retains only in-frame clones and omits some. This table has some 160,000 clones, about 9.1% appearing once. The specimen was central memory CD4+ T cells from blood. These TCRs come from a woman under 30 in good health.

This chain links TRBV6-1 with TRBJ1-1; 12 nucleotides match TRBD1. The trim removed 6 bases at V and 5 bases at J, leaving 7 bases unmatched. The germline V gene encodes CDR1 MNHNS and CDR2 SASEGT. The CDR3 has 15 amino acids. Written as DNA, the CDR3 is TGTGCCAGCAGCAGACCGGGACAGGGGGCGACTGAAGCTTTCTTT. The encoded protein is CASSRPGQGATEAFF.

Many counts were recorded for this clone. The chain links TRBV19 to TRBJ1-2; D remains ambiguous. The V gene lost 3 bases and the J gene lost 2 bases, with 10 bases spanning the gap. The germline CDR1 and CDR2 sequences are LNHDA and SQIVND (reference sequence). The length of the CDR3 is 14 residues. The CDR3 bases are TGTGCCAGTAGTATTTCCGCAGGCAACTATGGCTACACCTTC. Its protein is CASSISAGNYGYTF.

V gene TRBV11-2 combines with J gene TRBJ2-1; the D gene is possibly TRBD2 (6 bases). CDR1 and CDR2 from the germline V gene are SGHAT and FQNNGV. This CDR3 is built from 13 residues. The V gene lost 0 bases and the J gene lost 12 bases, with 12 bases spanning the gap. The CDR3 reads CASSLDALGGQFF. In DNA form, the CDR3 reads TGTGCCAGCAGCTTAGACGCGCTGGGAGGGCAGTTCTTC.

There are a few counts of this clone. The chain employs TRBV6-5 and TRBJ2-5; no definite D call. TRBJ2-7 matches the DNA end more closely, so the J call is doubtful. Looked up from germline, CDR1 is MNHEY and CDR2 is SVGAGI. CDR3 length: 14 residues. The CDR3 bases are TGTGCCAGCAGTTACTGGCCTAGCTCCTACGAGCAGTACTTC. It encodes CASSYWPSSYEQYF.

This CDR3 reads CASSLAGRDLYEQYF. The CDR3 DNA reads TGTGCCAGCAGCTTAGCGGGCAGGGATCTCTACGAGCAGTACTTC. The V and J genes are TRBV7-9 and TRBJ2-7, with TRBD1 as a possible D gene (5 bases). Germline V gene lookup returns CDR1 SEHNR and CDR2 FQNEAQ (reference sequence). This CDR3 region has 15 residues. The germline V and J ends were trimmed by 0 bases and 3 bases, with 12 bases remaining between them.

This clone was found a few times. This sequence joins TRBV30 and TRBJ1-4; 11 bases are a match to TRBD1. V lost 7 bases, J lost 2 bases, and 3 bases stayed unmatched. Per germline, CDR1 GTSNPN and CDR2 SVGIG (reference sequence). There are 14 residues in the CDR3. As DNA, the CDR3 is TGTGCCTACGGGACAGGGGGGACTAATGAAAAACTGTTTTTT. Translation gives CAYGTGGTNEKLFF.

This clone was recorded a few times. J is TRBJ2-2 and V is TRBV30; the D gene is possibly TRBD1 (5 bases). Deletions cut 3 bases from V and 4 bases from J, with 15 bases between. From germline, CDR1 is GTSNPN and CDR2 SVGIG (reference sequence). The CDR3 runs to 15 residues. In DNA, the CDR3 is TGTGCCTGGAGCTTTAAGGGGCTTCTCACCGGGGAGCTGTTTTTT. As protein: CAWSFKGLLTGELFF.

This clone has a handful of counts. The V gene is TRBV7-2, the J gene TRBJ1-2, with D tentatively TRBD1 (5 bases). This CDR3 spans 14 amino acids. In germline, CDR1 is SGHTA, CDR2 FQGNSA. The germline V and J ends were trimmed by 1 base and 4 bases, with 10 bases remaining between them. CDR3 in DNA: TGTGCCAGCAGCTTAGGCAGGGATGGCTATGGCTACACCTTC. Translating it yields CASSLGRDGYGYTF.

This clone was recorded a few times. The chain is built from TRBV10-3 and TRBJ1-3; a possible D gene is TRBD1 (5 bases). Germline values: CDR1 ENHRY, CDR2 SYGVKD. The V and J ends lost 7 bases and 4 bases respectively, with 11 bases between them. The CDR3 has 13 amino acids. CDR3 in amino acids: CAITTGEGNTIYF. The CDR3 nucleotides are TGTGCCATCACCACGGGGGAAGGAAACACCATATATTTT.

This clone appeared a few times. The gene calls are TRBV2 and TRBJ1-1, with D possibly being TRBD1 (6 bases). Germline V CDR1 and CDR2: SNHLY, FYNNEI. The ends were cut back, 6 bases at V and 1 base at J, with 12 bases in the middle. This CDR3 comprises 14 residues. The CDR3 region is CASRAMGANTEAFF. The CDR3 nucleotides are TGTGCCAGCAGGGCAATGGGGGCGAACACTGAAGCTTTCTTT.

This clone was counted a few times. This chain links TRBV9 with TRBJ1-3, with D maybe TRBD1 (5 bases). The V gene's germline CDR1 is SGDLS and CDR2 YYNGEE. V was trimmed by 4 bases and J by 2 bases, leaving 13 bases between them. CDR3 length equals 15 residues. The CDR3 DNA reads TGTGCCAGCAGCATTACAGGTATCGCTGGAAACACCATATATTTT. It codes for CASSITGIAGNTIYF.

This clone has just a few counts. V and J are TRBV7-9 and TRBJ1-6; 7 bases line up with TRBD1. V lost 11 bases, J lost 4 bases, and 8 bases stayed unmatched. Germline loops: CDR1 SEHNR, CDR2 FQNEAQ (reference sequence). CDR3 length: 14 residues. The CDR3 nucleotides read TGTGCCTTCTCAGAGACAGGGTATAATTCACCCCTCCACTTT. It yields the protein CAFSETGYNSPLHF.

This clone came up a few times. CDR3: CASRFTGTYGYTF. In DNA form, the CDR3 reads TGTGCCAGCAGGTTTACAGGGACCTATGGCTACACCTTC. This chain uses TRBV6-5 with TRBJ1-2, with a possible D match to TRBD1 (6 bases). There are 13 residues in the CDR3. From germline, CDR1 is MNHEY and CDR2 SVGAGI. The V end lost 6 bases, the J end lost 4 bases, and 12 bases lay between the germline ends.

This clone was found a few times. This chain links TRBV19 with TRBJ1-2; no clear D. Trimming took 5 bases from V and 1 from J, leaving 14 bases between them. This CDR3 contains 15 residues. The V gene's germline CDR1 is LNHDA and CDR2 SQIVND (reference sequence). The CDR3 loop reads CASSALEGVNYGYTF. CDR3 coding DNA: TGTGCCAGTAGTGCCCTGGAGGGCGTTAACTATGGCTACACCTTC. The full variable domain, completed using reference TRBV19 and TRBJ1-2, is DGGITQSPKYLFRKEGQNVTLSCEQNLNHDAMYWYRQDPGQGLRLIYYSQIVNDFQKGDIAEGYSVSREKKESFPLTVTSAQKNPTAFYLCASSALEGVNYGYTFGSGTRLTVV.

This clone showed up just a few times. CDR3 amino acids: CASSLPGHKNTGELFF. The CDR3 nucleotides are TGTGCCAGCAGTTTACCGGGACACAAGAACACCGGGGAGCTGTTTTTT. This rearrangement joins TRBV6-5 to TRBJ2-2, with TRBD1 as a possible D gene (6 bases). CDR1 MNHEY and CDR2 SVGAGI come from the germline V gene. The CDR3 loop spans 16 amino acids. Between the trimmed V and J ends, which lost 4 bases and 1 base, there was a span of 13 bases.

The V call is TRBV9, the J call TRBJ1-2; D ambiguous. V was pared by 4 bases and J by 5 bases, with 18 bases between. CDR1 and CDR2 (germline): SGDLS, YYNGEE. The CDR3 loop spans 15 amino acids. CDR3: CASSTQAGRDYGYTF. The CDR3 coding sequence is TGTGCCAGCAGCACCCAAGCGGGGAGGGATTATGGCTACACCTTC.

V usage is TRBV7-2 and J usage is TRBJ2-5; no firm D call. Trimming removed 5 bases from V and 5 bases from J, with 15 bases in between. CDR3 length equals 14 residues. Germline CDR1 and CDR2: SGHTA and FQGNSA. The CDR3 protein is CASSPPGGWETQYF. The CDR3 nucleotides are TGTGCCAGCAGCCCACCGGGTGGGTGGGAGACCCAGTACTTC.

The chain carries TRBV10-2 and TRBJ2-1, with 11 bases identical to TRBD2. This CDR3 comprises 14 residues. The V gene end was trimmed by 8 bases and the J gene end by 5 bases; junction bases not matched to a gene: 5. Germline lookup yields CDR1 WSHSY and CDR2 SAAADI. The CDR3 sequence is CASCSGRGDNEQFF. CDR3 in DNA: TGCGCCAGCTGTAGCGGGAGGGGTGACAATGAGCAGTTCTTC.

There are a few counts of this clone. The rearrangement links TRBV5-1 to TRBJ2-5, with a weak D call TRBD1 (5 bases). Germline CDR1 is SGHRS and CDR2 is YFSETQ. Between the trimmed V and J ends, which lost 4 bases and 2 bases, there was a span of 18 bases. This CDR3 spans 16 amino acids. CDR3 DNA: TGCGCCAGCAGCCCCTCTCCCCTTGACAGACAAGAGACCCAGTACTTC. This encodes CASSPSPLDRQETQYF.

The chain carries TRBV15 and TRBJ2-1; TRBD2 might be the D (6 bases). Trimming took 0 bases from V and 9 from J, leaving 18 bases between them. The CDR3 consists of 16 residues. Germline CDR1 LNHNV, CDR2 YYDKDF (reference sequence). CDR3 coding DNA: TGTGCCACCAGCAGAGATCAAATCGTGTTGGGGGGTGAGCAGTTCTTC. Its protein product is CATSRDQIVLGGEQFF.

In regard to this clone: Other DNA sequences within the sample encode an identical CDR3. This rearrangement joins TRBV5-6 to TRBJ2-3, with TRBD1 matching over 9 bases. J was trimmed by 5 bases and V by 4 bases; bases with no gene match: 5. The CDR3 extends over 14 amino acids. CDR1 and CDR2 from the germline V gene are SGHDT and YYEEEE. DNA of the CDR3: TGTGCCAGCAGCCCACAGGGGGCAGGAGATACGCAGTATTTT. It yields the protein CASSPQGAGDTQYF.

A few counts support this clone. This chain connects TRBV18 to TRBJ1-6; D is ambiguous. The CDR3 covers 15 residues. The V end lost 2 bases, the J end lost 5 bases, and 10 bases lay between the germline ends. Germline V lookup: CDR1 KGHSH, CDR2 LQKENI. Here the CDR3 DNA reads TGTGCCAGCTCACCAAAGCAGGCCAATAATTCACCCCTCCACTTT. Translated: CASSPKQANNSPLHF.

The rearrangement links TRBV5-1 to TRBJ2-7; maybe TRBD2 (5 bases). The CDR3 length is 13 residues. CDR1 is SGHRS, CDR2 YFSETQ, per germline. V dropped 3 bases and J dropped 7 bases, with 14 bases sitting between them. CDR3 sequence (DNA): TGCGCCAGCAGCTCGGGGATGAAGATGGAGCAGTACTTC. Amino acids: CASSSGMKMEQYF.

This clone was counted only a few times. The gene calls are TRBV7-2 and TRBJ1-4, with 7 bases aligning to TRBD1. This CDR3 region has 14 residues. The germline CDR1 and CDR2 sequences are SGHTA and FQGNSA. With 7 bases clipped from V and 7 bases from J, the junction kept 9 bases outside the gene matches. The chain's CDR3 is CASNHRGRGEKLFF. The CDR3, as DNA: TGTGCCAGCAATCACAGGGGAAGGGGTGAAAAACTGTTTTTT.

V and J are TRBV4-3 and TRBJ2-2; D is uncertain. Germline assignment: CDR1 LGHNA and CDR2 YSLEER. V dropped 6 bases and J dropped 1 base, with 6 bases sitting between them. CDR3 length equals 13 residues. CDR3: CASRRGNTGELFF. CDR3 bases: TGCGCCAGCAGGAGAGGGAACACCGGGGAGCTGTTTTTT.

V gene TRBV5-6 combines with J gene TRBJ1-6, with TRBD1 matching over 7 bases. The CDR3 spans 17 residues. Germline-derived CDR1 and CDR2 are SGHDT and YYEEEE. Unmatched junction bases numbered 14, after V lost 3 bases and J lost 8 bases. The CDR3 loop reads CASSYARDSLSHSPLHF. The CDR3 DNA follows: TGTGCCAGCAGCTACGCGAGGGACAGTTTAAGCCATTCACCCCTCCACTTT.